This TCR beta chain was sequenced for a study of lymphopenia after photon versus proton radiotherapy. Study-wide findings and caveats: A bigger post-nadir fall in TCR diversity correlated inversely with survival time in deceased patients. Authors raise, but do not show, better survival with proton therapy.

Germline V lookup: CDR1 SGHRS, CDR2 YFSETQ. The CDR3 is made up of 17 amino acids. V gave up 3 bases and J gave up 4 bases, with 22 bases separating them. The protocol was immunoSEQ multiplex PCR, while the TCRdb copy is restricted to in-frame clones and leaves out a portion. The data hold some 15,000 clones, with roughly 82% observed a single time. A remark on this clone: The antigen is not known.

The material sequenced was peripheral blood, taken from a patient treated with proton-based radiotherapy. The V and J genes are TRBV5-1 and TRBJ1-2; maybe TRBD1 (5 bases). The TCR comes from a man between 70 and 80 years old with pancreatic cancer. In DNA, the CDR3 is TGCGCCAGCAGCTCCCAACCGGACACCGCCGGGGGCTATGGCTACACCTTC. As protein: CASSSQPDTAGGYGYTF.